This T cell receptor beta chain emerged from a study of blood T cells in healthy people across ages. Findings and caveats of the study: More naive CD4+ cells and higher diversity were found in long-lived than in aged donors. The recorded TCR beta diversity per million T cells decreased in a roughly linear manner with age.

Primed by a sample-barcoded 5' primer and a J-beta primer mix, a second PCR proceeded for about 7 to 11 cycles. Each of the samples gave a minimum of 3 million paired-end reads that contained CDR3. In TCRdb, the 5' RACE reads were re-called with MiXCR into one record per CDR3 protein. The sample has under 2,000,000 distinct CDR3 sequences, about 50% seen once. Of note for this clonotype: Its cognate antigen is unknown.

The donors, aged 6 to 90, were healthy Caucasians from Russia. Sequenced input: blood. The clonotype originates from a woman aged 40 to 55 in good health.

DNA of the CDR3: TGCGCCAGCAGGCGGGGGGGCCTCTACAATGAGCAGTTCTTC. Translated: CASRRGGLYNEQFF. The rearrangement links TRBV4-1 to TRBJ2-1; 9 nucleotides match TRBD2. V dropped 6 bases and J dropped 3; count of bases not matched to a gene: 3. This CDR3 contains 14 residues. Germline CDR1 is MGHRA and CDR2 is YSYEKL.